This T cell receptor beta chain was captured in a study of T cell responses to AZD1222 COVID-19 vaccine. CDR3 length equals 16 residues. V lost 0 bases, J lost 2 bases, and 11 bases lay in between. From germline, CDR1 is WSHSY and CDR2 SAAADI. Of note for this clone: Its specificity is not known.

Study observations and caveats: No day 14 peak samples; only post-peak repertoires were characterized. Donors were mostly white British, more females; clonal diversity possibly underestimated. Baseline seropositives among AZD1222 recipients totaled only five to seven.

Sequencing was performed with immunoSEQ multiplex PCR; in TCRdb, only in-frame clones are kept and a portion is missing. The sample has some 86,000 clones; about 90% are singletons. Pooled samples include second doses given at about 4 or 12 weeks. The TCR sequence derives from an adult who received the AZD1222 COVID-19 vaccine. The gene calls are TRBV10-2 and TRBJ2-1; perhaps TRBD1 as D (5 bases). The input for sequencing was peripheral blood, taken 28 days after the second AZD1222 dose. For the CDR3, the DNA is TGCGCCAGCAGTGAGTCTGCAGGGTCGCCCTACAATGAGCAGTTCTTC. Encoded protein: CASSESAGSPYNEQFF.